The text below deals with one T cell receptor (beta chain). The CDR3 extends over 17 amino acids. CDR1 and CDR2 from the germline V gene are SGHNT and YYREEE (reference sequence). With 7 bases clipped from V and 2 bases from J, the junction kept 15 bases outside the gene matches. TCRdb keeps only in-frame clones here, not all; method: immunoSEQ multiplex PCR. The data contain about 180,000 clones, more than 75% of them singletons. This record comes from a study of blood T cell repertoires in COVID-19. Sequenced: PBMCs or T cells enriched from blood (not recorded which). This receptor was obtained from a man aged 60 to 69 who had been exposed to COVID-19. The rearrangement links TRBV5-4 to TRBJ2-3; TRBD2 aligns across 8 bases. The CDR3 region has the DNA TGTGCCAGCCGAAGACGGGCCGGCGGGAGGATCACAGATACGCAGTATTTT. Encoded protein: CASRRRAGGRITDTQYF. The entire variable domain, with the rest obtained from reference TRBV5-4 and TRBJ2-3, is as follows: ETGVTQSPTHLIKTRGQQVTLRCSSQSGHNTVSWYQQALGQGPQFIFQYYREEENGRGNFPPRFSGLQFPNYSSELNVNALELDDSALYLCASRRRAGGRITDTQYFGPGTRLTVL.